This TCR beta chain was profiled in a study of Ad26.COV2.S vaccination and SARS-CoV-2 variants (dated by TCRdb to 2020 to 2023). Turning to the overall study: Vaccine-arm donors were drawn from COV1001, a multicentre, randomized, double-blind, placebo-controlled phase I-IIa trial of Ad26.COV2.S in healthy adults. TCRbeta repertoire sequencing served as the tool for gauging how specific and how broad the SARS-CoV-2-reactive T cell receptors were following Ad26.COV2.S vaccination. Ad26.COV2.S was administered intramuscularly at 5 x 10^10 or 1 x 10^11 viral particles, either as a single shot or as two shots given 56 days apart. The TCR-sequenced set comprised about 32 samples: some 19 Ad26.COV2.S vaccine recipients, 5 placebo recipients and 8 SARS-CoV-2 convalescent individuals. Investigators remained blinded to trial group allocation during experiments and outcome assessment. Participants in the trial were split at random into five groups of five each, receiving low-dose or high-dose Ad26.COV2.S once or twice, or else placebo on both occasions.

Of note for this clone: Which antigen it targets is not known. No much larger clone is present one base from it, and per-base qualities are unavailable.

TCRbeta CDR3 regions were sequenced with the immunoSEQ Assay. After extraction, genomic DNA underwent amplification by bias-controlled multiplex PCR, followed by high-throughput sequencing. The original pipeline was this. Collapsing and filtering of sequences were performed to quantify the absolute abundance of each unique TCRbeta CDR3 region. Usable DNA was measured by amplifying reference genes present in all nucleated cells, and TCRbeta template counts were normalized to that usable DNA to estimate T cell fraction. Repertoire TCRs were annotated as SARS-CoV-2-specific when V gene, CDR3 amino acid sequence and J gene were exactly matched to a known reactive TCR set. The reference SARS-CoV-2 TCR set came from MIRA and was filtered for enrichment in COVID-19-positive ImmuneCODE repertoires, removing public or cross-reactive TCRs. Using the MIRA antigens, annotated TCRs were further analysed by specific ORF or by position within an ORF. Depth was the summed frequency of annotated unique rearrangements, while breadth was defined as annotated unique rearrangements over total unique productive rearrangements. TCR breadth was compared between groups using two-sided Wilcoxon rank-sum tests. The table was pulled from immuneACCESS by TCRdb, which kept in-frame rearrangements only. Such tables lose some clones; where checked, under half of the loss comes from unresolved V genes, and the rest has no known cause. D and trimming were read from the DNA, whereas the V and J calls and clone size are those reported in that table. For this sample the table gives fewer than 600,000 clones, of which nearly 90% were detected only once. The ten largest clones add up to 1.5% to 2% of the sample.

The full study reports these points: After vaccination, substantial breadth of spike-specific CD8+ and CD4+ T cell responses was reported. The study was not powered to compare responses between vaccine doses or regimens. Vaccine and placebo recipients had similar non-spike TCR breadth, a finding consistent with the vaccine containing only spike. Higher spike-specific TCR breadth was observed in Ad26.COV2.S recipients than in placebo recipients (P = 0.0014). The authors noted that total T cell responses may have been underestimated by the TCR breadth and depth analyses.

This sample's treatment or condition label indicates: 15 to 20 received Ad26.COV2.S at low or high dose, single or two shots; about 5 received placebo; per-sample allocation not given. Repertoires of vaccine and placebo recipients were sequenced from samples taken on day 63 after the first injection. Between 29 July and 7 August 2020, Cohort 1b enrolled around 25 adults aged 18-55 years at one site in Boston, USA. As a vaccine, Ad26.COV2.S was a replication-incompetent adenovirus type 26 vector that expressed a prefusion-stabilized SARS-CoV-2 spike protein derived from the original Wuhan strain. This TCR derives from a person aged 18-60 years who received the Ad26.COV2.S COVID-19 vaccine or a placebo. The material sequenced was peripheral blood, taken in a trial of Ad26.COV2.S vaccine versus placebo.

The bases are TGTGCCAGCTCACAAGGGGCTCGGGAGCAGTACTTC. Translated, it gives CASSQGAREQYF. The V and J segments used are TRBV18 and TRBJ2-7; the D segment could be TRBD1, given 5 matching bases. Spanning cysteine to phenylalanine, the CDR3 consists of 12 amino acids. Only the CDR3 region is kept as DNA, spanning 36 bases read in frame from base 1. V loses 4 bases, J loses 7 bases, and the germline ends lie 11 bases apart. Reading the germline V gene gives CDR1 KGHSH and CDR2 LQKENI.